The rows below give T cell receptor beta chains drawn from one sample of a study of siplizumab effects on memory and regulatory T cells. Sequenced by immunoSEQ multiplex PCR; TCRdb stores in-frame clones only, minus some. Among tens of thousands of clones, roughly 96% were seen once, and the ten largest hold under 0.04%. Material for sequencing was naive CD4+ T cells sorted from blood. These TCRs come from a human donor in good health. CDR3s include the opening cysteine and the closing phenylalanine or tryptophan. The D gene is left open where the match is weak. A clone size is listed for some rows: how often the clone was seen (once, few, many), or a class if it is expanded.

>TRBJ2-7|.|TRBD1|TRBV11-2
CASSWEQGSYEQYF
TGTGCCAGCAGCTGGGAACAGGGGTCCTACGAGCAGTACTTC
>TRBJ1-2|.|.|TRBV18
CASSPGRGVNYGYTF
TGTGCCAGCTCCCCAGGGAGAGGAGTTAACTATGGCTACACCTTC
>TRBJ1-6|few|.|TRBV6-5
CATSKGDSPLHF
TGTGCCACCTCCAAGGGGGATTCACCCCTCCACTTT
>TRBJ1-5|once|.|TRBV6-6
CASSYILASNQPQHF
TGTGCCAGCAGTTACATCCTAGCTAGCAATCAGCCCCAGCATTTT
>TRBJ2-3|.|.|TRBV7-9
CASSYQGADTQYF
TGTGCCAGCAGCTATCAGGGTGCAGATACGCAGTATTTT
>TRBJ2-2|.|TRBD1|TRBV11-3
CASAGQGNTGELFF
TGTGCCTCAGCGGGACAGGGTAACACCGGGGAGCTGTTTTTT
>TRBJ1-1|.|.|TRBV7-8
CASSLVENTEAFF
TGTGCCAGCAGCTTAGTCGAGAACACTGAAGCTTTCTTT
>TRBJ1-5|.|.|TRBV7-9
CASSLRAAQPQHF
TGTGCCAGCAGCTTAAGGGCAGCTCAGCCCCAGCATTTT
>TRBJ2-3|once|TRBD1|TRBV6-5
CASSPGTGEDTQYF
TGTGCCAGCAGCCCCGGGACAGGCGAAGATACGCAGTATTTT
>TRBJ2-2|.|TRBD2|TRBV29-1
CSGRASGANTGELFF
TGCAGCGGGAGAGCTAGCGGGGCAAACACCGGGGAGCTGTTTTTT
>TRBJ1-3|.|.|TRBV7-9
CASSLFDRYSGNTIYF
TGTGCCAGCAGCTTATTTGACCGATACTCTGGAAACACCATATATTTT
>TRBJ2-7|.|TRBD1|TRBV10-3
CAISESGQSYEQYF
TGTGCCATCAGTGAGTCGGGACAGTCCTACGAGCAGTACTTC
>TRBJ1-1|.|.|TRBV4-1
CASSGLGSNTEAFF
TGCGCCAGCAGCGGGCTTGGCTCGAACACTGAAGCTTTCTTT
>TRBJ2-3|once|TRBD2|TRBV2
CASSDGTSGGTGTQYF
TGTGCCAGCAGTGATGGGACTAGCGGGGGTACTGGCACGCAGTATTTT
>TRBJ2-3|.|.|TRBV11-3
CASSLDGGGADTQYF
TGTGCCAGCAGCTTAGATGGAGGGGGCGCAGATACGCAGTATTTT
>TRBJ2-7|.|.|TRBV6-6
CASTQSGTYEQYF
TGTGCCAGCACCCAATCCGGGACCTACGAGCAGTACTTC
>TRBJ1-2|once|.|TRBV7-2
CASGGPYGYTF
TGTGCCAGCGGCGGGCCCTATGGCTACACCTTC
>TRBJ1-1|.|.|TRBV7-8
CASSFVGTEAFF
TGTGCCAGCAGCTTCGTTGGGACGGAAGCTTTCTTT
>TRBJ2-4|.|.|TRBV6-6
CASSPETLKNIQYF
TGTGCCAGCAGCCCCGAAACCCTCAAAAACATTCAGTACTTC
>TRBJ2-7|.|.|TRBV6-6
CASSDPGYEQYF
TGTGCCAGCAGTGATCCAGGGTACGAGCAGTACTTC
>TRBJ2-5|.|.|TRBV7-9
CASSFRATQETQYF
TGTGCCAGCAGCTTCAGGGCTACACAAGAGACCCAGTACTTC
>TRBJ1-5|.|.|TRBV7-9
CASSLANQPQHF
TGTGCCAGCAGCCTGGCTAATCAGCCCCAGCATTTT
>TRBJ1-2|.|.|TRBV6-5
CASRPRHSNYGYTF
TGTGCCAGCAGACCCCGACACTCAAACTATGGCTACACCTTC
>TRBJ1-6|few|TRBD1|TRBV11-3
CASSLTGNSPLHF
TGTGCCAGCAGCTTGACAGGGAATTCACCCCTCCACTTT
>TRBJ2-5|.|.|TRBV5-4
CASSLSAQETQYF
TGTGCCAGCAGCTTGAGTGCCCAAGAGACCCAGTACTTC
>TRBJ1-2|.|.|TRBV7-2
CASSLNRYGYTF
TGTGCCAGCAGCTTAAACAGATATGGCTACACCTTC
>TRBJ2-2|.|TRBD2|TRBV5-1
CASSLLASGGSGGELFF
TGCGCCAGCAGCTTGTTGGCTAGCGGGGGATCCGGCGGGGAGCTGTTTTTT
>TRBJ2-3|.|.|TRBV2
CASSVSSGRDTQYF
TGTGCCAGCAGTGTAAGCTCGGGCAGGGATACGCAGTATTTT
>TRBJ2-5|once|.|TRBV7-3
CASSLIRQETQYF
TGTGCCAGCAGCTTAATCCGCCAAGAGACCCAGTACTTC
>TRBJ1-2|once|.|TRBV7-3
CASSFQGHGYTF
TGTGCCAGCAGCTTCCAGGGCCATGGCTACACCTTC
>TRBJ2-7|.|TRBD2|TRBV30
CAWSWEGPLGEQYF
TGTGCCTGGAGTTGGGAGGGGCCCCTGGGTGAGCAGTACTTC
>TRBJ2-3|.|.|TRBV28
CASSSPGSPTADTQYF
TGTGCCAGCAGTTCCCCGGGCTCACCAACGGCAGATACGCAGTATTTT
>TRBJ2-3|.|.|TRBV6-5
CASRYRPREDTQYF
TGTGCCAGCAGGTACCGGCCCCGCGAGGATACGCAGTATTTT